The rows below give T cell receptor beta chains drawn from one sample of a study of CD8 T cells in ankylosing spondylitis. Each CDR3 protein is one row after TCRdb ran MiXCR on the 5' RACE reads. Of more than 250,000 distinct CDR3 sequences listed, more than 9% are singletons. Sequenced input: blood, either unsorted or a sorted T cell fraction (not recorded which). These receptors originate from a female donor with ankylosing spondylitis or in good health (not recorded which). Both conserved end residues are part of each CDR3. Fields, in order: V gene, clone size, D gene, J gene, CDR3 protein, CDR3 DNA. A D gene is named only where the DNA matches it firmly. Clone sizes are given selectively: once, few, many, or a class where the clone is expanded.

V: TRBV6-1; size: many; D: NA; J: TRBJ2-7; CDR3: CASSEALLGGFSYEQYF; DNA: TGTGCCAGCAGTGAAGCGCTTCTGGGGGGTTTCTCCTACGAGCAGTACTTC
V: TRBV5-5; size: many; D: TRBD1; J: TRBJ2-2; CDR3: CASSLGLGQGTGELFF; DNA: TGTGCCAGCAGCTTGGGTCTAGGACAGGGCACCGGGGAGCTGTTTTTT
V: TRBV20-1; size: many; D: NA; J: TRBJ1-2; CDR3: CSATDRPQGGYTF; DNA: TGCAGTGCAACCGACAGGCCCCAAGGTGGCTACACCTTC
V: TRBV6-5; size: many; D: NA; J: TRBJ2-4; CDR3: CASSYAAAGSVAKNIQYF; DNA: TGTGCCAGCAGTTACGCGGCTGCCGGGTCTGTAGCCAAAAACATTCAGTACTTC
V: TRBV2; size: NA; D: TRBD1; J: TRBJ2-5; CDR3: CASGQGQETQYF; DNA: TGTGCCAGTGGACAGGGACAAGAGACCCAGTACTTC
V: TRBV14; size: NA; D: NA; J: TRBJ1-1; CDR3: CASSQVMVNTEAFF; DNA: TGTGCCAGCAGCCAAGTTATGGTGAACACTGAAGCTTTCTTT
V: TRBV2; size: NA; D: TRBD1; J: TRBJ1-5; CDR3: CASSDLRDSPNQAQHF; DNA: TGTGCCAGCAGCGACCTGCGGGACAGTCCCAATCAGGCCCAGCATTTT
V: TRBV4-1; size: NA; D: NA; J: TRBJ2-6; CDR3: CASSQDRDTGTGANVLTF; DNA: TGCGCCAGCAGCCAAGATAGGGATACAGGGACTGGGGCCAACGTCCTGACTTTC
V: TRBV12-3/TRBV12-4; size: many; D: NA; J: TRBJ2-1; CDR3: CASSLSGSVYEQFF; DNA: TGTGCCAGCAGTTTAAGCGGCTCTGTTTATGAGCAGTTCTTC
V: TRBV11-2; size: NA; D: TRBD1; J: TRBJ2-7; CDR3: CASSLHRGLKNEQYF; DNA: TGTGCCAGCAGCCTACACAGGGGCCTGAAAAACGAGCAGTACTTC
V: TRBV19; size: NA; D: NA; J: TRBJ1-1; CDR3: CASSMEGIAEAFF; DNA: TGTGCCAGTAGTATGGAAGGGATTGCTGAAGCTTTCTTT
V: TRBV28; size: many; D: NA; J: TRBJ2-5; CDR3: CASSREGYQETQYF; DNA: TGTGCCAGCAGCCGGGAAGGGTACCAAGAGACCCAGTACTTC
V: TRBV28; size: many; D: NA; J: TRBJ1-2; CDR3: CASSPWTEDYGYTF; DNA: TGTGCCAGCAGTCCCTGGACCGAGGACTATGGCTACACCTTC
V: TRBV12-3/TRBV12-4; size: many; D: TRBD1; J: TRBJ2-7; CDR3: CASRIQGADEQYF; DNA: TGTGCCAGCAGAATCCAGGGGGCAGACGAGCAGTACTTC
V: TRBV20-1; size: NA; D: TRBD2; J: TRBJ2-7; CDR3: CSATKKGGAPYEQYF; DNA: TGCAGTGCAACCAAAAAGGGAGGGGCCCCCTACGAGCAGTACTTC
V: TRBV11-2; size: many; D: NA; J: TRBJ2-7; CDR3: CASSILLGVSYEQYF; DNA: TGTGCCAGCAGCATCCTATTAGGGGTTTCATACGAGCAGTACTTC
V: TRBV4-2; size: many; D: TRBD2; J: TRBJ2-3; CDR3: CASSPMTSGISTDTQYF; DNA: TGTGCCAGCAGCCCCATGACTAGCGGAATTAGCACAGATACGCAGTATTTT
V: TRBV25-1; size: few; D: TRBD2; J: TRBJ2-7; CDR3: CASSIAGGGEQYF; DNA: TGTGCCAGCAGCATAGCGGGAGGGGGCGAGCAGTACTTC
V: TRBV6-5; size: many; D: NA; J: TRBJ1-1; CDR3: CASSSRAAGTEAFF; DNA: TGTGCCAGCAGTTCCCGGGCCGCGGGGACTGAAGCTTTCTTT
V: TRBV7-8; size: many; D: NA; J: TRBJ2-7; CDR3: CASSLAGIGSYEQYF; DNA: TGTGCCAGCAGCTTAGCAGGGATTGGAAGCTACGAGCAGTACTTC
V: TRBV5-1; size: NA; D: TRBD1; J: TRBJ1-5; CDR3: CASSPQGDSNQPQHF; DNA: TGCGCCAGCAGCCCCCAGGGGGATAGCAATCAGCCCCAGCATTTT
V: TRBV4-1; size: few; D: TRBD1; J: TRBJ1-1; CDR3: CASSQGTGRATEAFF; DNA: TGCGCCAGCAGCCAGGGGACAGGACGGGCCACTGAAGCTTTCTTT
V: TRBV3-1; size: few; D: NA; J: TRBJ2-2; CDR3: CASSPSLDRGLGTGELFF; DNA: TGTGCCAGCAGCCCCTCCCTGGATCGGGGGCTGGGCACCGGGGAGCTGTTTTTT
V: TRBV5-1; size: many; D: NA; J: TRBJ2-7; CDR3: CASSSGPGVSSYEQYF; DNA: TGCGCCAGCAGCTCGGGTCCAGGGGTATCCTCCTACGAGCAGTACTTC
V: TRBV19; size: NA; D: NA; J: TRBJ2-5; CDR3: CASSIVEGETQYF; DNA: TGTGCCAGTAGTATAGTCGAGGGTGAGACCCAGTACTTC
V: TRBV3-1; size: few; D: NA; J: TRBJ2-1; CDR3: CASSQRGYNEQFF; DNA: TGTGCCAGCAGCCAACGAGGCTACAATGAGCAGTTCTTC